The subject of this entry is one T cell receptor beta chain. This sample also contains other DNA sequences that code for the same CDR3. The CDR3 runs 14 residues. V gave up 1 base and J gave up 5 bases, with 12 bases separating them. In germline, CDR1 is SGHRS, CDR2 YFSETQ. Produced via immunoSEQ multiplex PCR; TCRdb's table is partial and in-frame only. The table shows about 1.1 million clones, with about 84% occurring only once. These data are taken from a study of shared clonotypes between healthy human individuals. The chain employs TRBV5-1 and TRBJ2-5, with D perhaps matching TRBD1 (7 bases). The TCR sequence derives from a man aged 18 to 35 in good health. Some clones in this sample may be carry-over from other donors' samples. The specimen sequenced was memory CD4+ T cells from PBMCs. This sample's subset: CD45RA-negative fraction. CDR3 DNA: TGCGCCAGCAGCTTGAGGCCAGGGGGGGAGACCCAGTACTTC. It translates to CASSLRPGGETQYF. Based on the CDR3 plus reference TRBV5-1 and TRBJ2-5, the full variable domain is KAGVTQTPRYLIKTRGQQVTLSCSPISGHRSVSWYQQTPGQGLQFLFEYFSETQRNKGNFPGRFSGRQFSNSRSEMNVSTLELGDSALYLCASSLRPGGETQYFGPGTRLLVL.